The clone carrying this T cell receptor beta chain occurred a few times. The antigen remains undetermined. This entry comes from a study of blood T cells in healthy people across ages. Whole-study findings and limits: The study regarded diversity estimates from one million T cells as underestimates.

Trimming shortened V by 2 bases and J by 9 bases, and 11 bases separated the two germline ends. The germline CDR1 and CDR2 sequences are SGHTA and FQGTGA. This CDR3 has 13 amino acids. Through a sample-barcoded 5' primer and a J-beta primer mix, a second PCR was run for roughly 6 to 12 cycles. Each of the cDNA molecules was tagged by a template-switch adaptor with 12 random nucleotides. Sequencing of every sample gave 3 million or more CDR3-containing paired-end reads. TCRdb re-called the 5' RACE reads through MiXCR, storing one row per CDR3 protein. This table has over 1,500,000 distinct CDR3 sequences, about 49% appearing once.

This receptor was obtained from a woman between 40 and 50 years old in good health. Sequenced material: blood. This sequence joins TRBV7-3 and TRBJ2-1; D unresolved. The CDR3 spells CASSLRTVSEQFF. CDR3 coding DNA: TGTGCCAGCAGCTTACGGACGGTGAGTGAGCAGTTCTTC. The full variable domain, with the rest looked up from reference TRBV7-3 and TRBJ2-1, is GAGVSQTPSNKVTEKGKYVELRCDPISGHTALYWYRQSLGQGPEFLIYFQGTGAADDSGLPNDRFFAVRPEGSVSTLKIQRTERGDSAVYLCASSLRTVSEQFFGPGTRLTVL.